This T cell receptor (beta chain) originates from a study of identical twins. MiXCR was run by TCRdb on the 5' RACE reads, yielding one entry per CDR3 protein. The sample lists 1.5 million to 2 million distinct CDR3 sequences; about 30% were seen once. The source material was cord blood. This receptor was obtained from a newborn girl in good health.

Here the CDR3 DNA reads TGTGCCAGCAGCTTAATTCCAGGCGGGGGGGCAGATACGCAGTATTTT. Its protein is CASSLIPGGGADTQYF. This chain links TRBV11-2 with TRBJ2-3; 9 bases match TRBD2. V lost 2 bases, J lost 4 bases, and 7 bases stayed unmatched. Germline CDR1 is SGHAT and CDR2 is FQNNGV. The CDR3 totals 16 residues.